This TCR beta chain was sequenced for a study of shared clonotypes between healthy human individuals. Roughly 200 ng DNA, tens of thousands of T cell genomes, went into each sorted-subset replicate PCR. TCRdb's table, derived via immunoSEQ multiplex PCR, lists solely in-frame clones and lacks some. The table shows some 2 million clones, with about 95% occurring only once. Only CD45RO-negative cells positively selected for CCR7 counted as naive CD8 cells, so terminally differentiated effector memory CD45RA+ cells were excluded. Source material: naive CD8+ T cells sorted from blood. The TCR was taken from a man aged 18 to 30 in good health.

The CDR3 DNA reads TGTGCCAGCAGTGTGACAGTGGCCTACGAGCAGTACTTC. It specifies CASSVTVAYEQYF. The chain is built from TRBV6-1 and TRBJ2-7; possibly TRBD1 for D (5 bases). V lost 4 bases and J 2 bases, leaving 9 bases between the germline ends. The CDR3 is 13 amino acids. Per the germline V gene, CDR1 is MNHNS and CDR2 is SASEGT.